The clone carrying this TCR beta chain is medium-sized (0.01 to 0.1%) by share. Sequenced by immunoSEQ multiplex PCR; TCRdb stores in-frame clones only, minus some. The sample carries approximately 140,000 clones, over 85% recorded once. This entry belongs to a study of control samples from healthy donors and cancer patients. Germline lookup yields CDR1 SGDLS and CDR2 YYNGEE. V dropped 0 bases and J dropped 4 bases, with 10 bases sitting between them. The CDR3 has 15 amino acids. The sequenced material came from blood. The rearrangement joins TRBV9 to TRBJ2-2; D gene uncertain. This TCR was recovered from a man younger than 35 in good health. The CDR3 protein is CASSVEGLSTGELFF. CDR3 bases: TGTGCCAGCAGCGTAGAGGGATTGAGCACCGGGGAGCTGTTTTTT. The full variable domain, its missing parts supplied by reference TRBV9 and TRBJ2-2, is DSGVTQTPKHLITATGQRVTLRCSPRSGDLSVYWYQQSLDQGLQFLIQYYNGEERAKGNILERFSAQQFPDLHSELNLSSLELGDSALYFCASSVEGLSTGELFFGEGSRLTVL.